What follows are 29 T cell receptor beta chains derived from one specimen sequenced in a study of blood T cells in healthy people across ages. The use of a sample-barcoded 5' primer and a J-beta primer mix characterized a second PCR of roughly 6 to 11 cycles. TCRdb itself ran the 5' RACE reads through MiXCR, one entry per CDR3 protein. The data hold fewer than 2 million distinct CDR3 sequences, with around 42% observed a single time. Sequencing was carried out using blood. Receptors originate from a human donor in good health.

This clonotype has a handful of counts. The V call is TRBV6-1, the J call TRBJ2-1, with 7 bases fitting TRBD2. The CDR3 consists of 17 residues. CDR1 and CDR2 (germline): MNHNS, SASEGT. J gave up 5 bases and V 7 bases, and 17 bases lay outside the gene matches. CDR3 DNA sequence: TGTGCCAGCAATGAGGGAGGGGTCATGGTGGTGGACAATGAGCAGTTCTTC. Its translation: CASNEGGVMVVDNEQFF.

J is TRBJ2-7 and V is TRBV7-2, with 7 bases aligning to TRBD2. The J segment lost 2 bases and the V segment lost 5 bases, leaving 12 bases of the junction unmatched. The V gene's germline CDR1 is SGHTA and CDR2 FQGNSA. This CDR3 contains 16 residues. CDR3 amino acids: CASSVESGTQPYEQYF. The CDR3 nucleotides are TGTGCCAGCAGCGTAGAAAGCGGGACTCAGCCCTACGAGCAGTACTTC.

CDR3 residues: CASSRGTPKGEQYF. The CDR3 region has the DNA TGTGCCAGCAGCCGTGGGACACCCAAGGGCGAGCAGTACTTC. This sequence joins TRBV7-3 and TRBJ2-5; TRBD1 is a possible D gene (6 bases). The J call is uncertain, as TRBJ2-7 better fits the DNA end. The germline V gene has CDR1 SGHTA and CDR2 FQGTGA. This CDR3 spans 14 amino acids.

The chain joins TRBV5-1 to TRBJ2-7, with D possibly matching TRBD2 (6 bases). V was shortened by 1 base and J by 1 base, with 12 bases between the two germline ends. This CDR3 is built from 15 residues. CDR1 SGHRS and CDR2 YFSETQ come from the germline V gene. This CDR3 is CASSLTTGTSYEQYF. For the CDR3, the DNA is TGCGCCAGCAGCTTGACCACCGGGACTTCCTACGAGCAGTACTTC.

In regard to this clonotype: A junction end diverges from the germline sequence, so it may reflect a read error. V and J are TRBV7-9 and TRBJ1-2; D perhaps matches TRBD1 (6 bases). Germline CDR1 and CDR2: SEHNR and FQNEAQ (reference sequence). This CDR3 comprises 13 residues. The CDR3: CANSLQGSYGYTF. The CDR3 DNA follows: TGTGCCAACAGCTTACAGGGAAGCTATGGCTACACCTTC.

This chain joins TRBV7-2 and TRBJ2-1, with D unclear. V was clipped by 10 bases and J by 5 bases, with 18 bases between them. The germline V gene has CDR1 SGHTA and CDR2 FQGNSA. The CDR3 runs 14 residues. The CDR3 protein is CATHPSVRNNEQFF. DNA of the CDR3: TGTGCCACACATCCTTCCGTTAGGAACAATGAGCAGTTCTTC.

This clonotype appeared a few times. V usage is TRBV29-1 and J usage is TRBJ2-7; 11 positions match TRBD1. CDR3 length: 15 amino acids. Per the germline V gene, CDR1 is SQVTM and CDR2 is ANQGSEA. After removal of 4 bases from V and 3 bases from J, the junction contained 8 bases not matched to a gene. CDR3 protein: CSVVPGTGGFYEQYF. The CDR3 DNA reads as TGCAGCGTTGTTCCCGGGACAGGGGGATTCTACGAGCAGTACTTC.

A few counts support this clonotype. This chain connects TRBV11-2 to TRBJ1-4; D remains ambiguous. Germline CDR1 and CDR2: SGHAT and FQNNGV. V was shortened by 5 bases and J by 2 bases, with 9 bases between the two germline ends. The CDR3 totals 14 residues. The CDR3 DNA reads TGTGCCAGCAGCATTAGTGAGACTAATGAAAAACTGTTTTTT. Encoded protein: CASSISETNEKLFF.

V and J are TRBV4-2 and TRBJ2-3; 8 bases are a match to TRBD1. There are 18 residues in the CDR3. The V and J ends lost 3 bases and 0 bases, in that order; junction bases with no gene match: 11. Germline CDR1 is LGHNA and CDR2 is YNFKEQ. The CDR3 spells CASSHGPAGGRSTDTQYF. The DNA for the CDR3 is TGTGCCAGCAGCCATGGTCCGGCAGGGGGCAGGAGCACAGATACGCAGTATTTT.

This clonotype turned up a few times. The rearrangement links TRBV5-1 to TRBJ2-1, with D tentatively TRBD2 (5 bases). The V gene lost 5 bases and the J gene lost 1 base, with 13 bases spanning the gap. CDR3 size: 15 residues. Looked up from germline, CDR1 is SGHRS and CDR2 is YFSETQ. The DNA for the CDR3 is TGCGCCAGCAGTGAGGGCTCGGGTTCCTACAATGAGCAGTTCTTC. This encodes CASSEGSGSYNEQFF. The entire variable domain, with the rest obtained from reference TRBV5-1 and TRBJ2-1, is as follows: KAGVTQTPRYLIKTRGQQVTLSCSPISGHRSVSWYQQTPGQGLQFLFEYFSETQRNKGNFPGRFSGRQFSNSRSEMNVSTLELGDSALYLCASSEGSGSYNEQFFGPGTRLTVL.

The chain couples TRBV29-1 to TRBJ1-1; D gene uncertain. The V and J ends lost 3 bases and 5 bases respectively, with 10 bases between them. The CDR3 length is 12 residues. CDR1 is SQVTM, CDR2 ANQGSEA, per germline. As DNA, the CDR3 is TGCAGCGTTGAGCATCGGAGGACTGAAGCTTTCTTT. Amino acid sequence: CSVEHRRTEAFF.

This clonotype was seen repeatedly, ten times or more. The chain combines TRBV20-1 with TRBJ1-6; 7 nucleotides agree with TRBD1. The CDR3 runs to 15 residues. Germline V gene lookup returns CDR1 DFQATT and CDR2 SNEGSKA (reference sequence). V lost 4 bases to trimming and J lost 5 bases; unmatched junction nucleotides: 8. Here the CDR3 reads CSAKVTGQHNSPLHF. The CDR3 bases are TGCAGTGCTAAAGTGACGGGACAGCATAATTCACCCCTCCACTTT.

This chain uses TRBV14 with TRBJ2-6; the D call may be TRBD1 or TRBD2 (5 bases each). The CDR3 consists of 18 residues. Between the trimmed V and J ends, which lost 4 bases and 0 bases, there was a span of 16 bases. Per the germline V gene, CDR1 is SGHDN and CDR2 is FVKESK. CDR3 residues: CASSPTGEGSSGANVLTF. The CDR3 region has the DNA TGTGCCAGCAGCCCCACAGGAGAAGGGAGCTCTGGGGCCAACGTCCTGACTTTC.

V and J are TRBV5-1 and TRBJ2-7; no definite D call. Germline V gene sequence: CDR1 SGHRS, CDR2 YFSETQ. The CDR3 extends over 15 amino acids. With 0 bases removed from V and 2 bases from J, the gap between germline ends came to 12 bases. The CDR3 DNA reads TGCGCCAGCAGCTTGGGGTTGGATAGGACCTACGAGCAGTACTTC. Its protein is CASSLGLDRTYEQYF.

The V and J genes are TRBV7-8 and TRBJ2-7; weak D call: TRBD1 (6 bases). The CDR3 spans 13 residues. CDR1 is SGHVS, CDR2 FQNEAQ, per germline. The germline V and J ends were trimmed by 3 bases and 6 bases, with 12 bases remaining between them. CDR3 region: CASSLKLQGEQYF. DNA of the CDR3: TGTGCCAGCAGCTTGAAGCTACAGGGCGAGCAGTACTTC.

The V call is TRBV28, the J call TRBJ1-2, with D maybe TRBD1 (6 bases). Germline V gene data show CDR1 as MDHEN and CDR2 as SYDVKM. V was pared by 8 bases and J by 4 bases, with 14 bases between. CDR3 length: 13 residues. The CDR3 reads CASWAGQSYGYTF. CDR3 bases: TGTGCCAGCTGGGCCGGACAGTCCTATGGCTACACCTTC.

The chain couples TRBV2 to TRBJ2-7; no definite D call. CDR1 SNHLY and CDR2 FYNNEI come from the germline V gene. V was pared by 6 bases and J by 0 bases, with 15 bases between. There are 15 residues in the CDR3. The CDR3 protein is CASSPHRQSSYEQYF. As DNA, the CDR3 is TGTGCCAGCAGCCCACACCGTCAAAGCTCCTACGAGCAGTACTTC.

This chain links TRBV29-1 with TRBJ1-5, with 9 positions matching TRBD1. V shed 5 bases and J 6 bases; nucleotides not matched to a gene: 2. Germline CDR1 and CDR2: SQVTM and ANQGSEA. This CDR3 has 12 amino acids. In nucleotides, the CDR3 is TGCAGCGTTAAGGGACAGGGTCAGCCCCAGCATTTT. Translation gives CSVKGQGQPQHF.

This clonotype was found a few times. The chain recombines TRBV6-4 with TRBJ2-1; D is undetermined. The CDR3 loop spans 12 amino acids. The V end was cut by 0 bases, the J end by 10 bases, with 7 bases between. Per the germline V gene, CDR1 is MRHNA and CDR2 is SNTAGT. The CDR3 loop is CASSDSRGEQFF. The CDR3 DNA follows: TGTGCCAGCAGTGACTCCCGAGGAGAGCAGTTCTTC.

This clonotype has more than one count but fewer than ten. The chain is built from TRBV9 and TRBJ2-1; D is ambiguous. This CDR3 is built from 12 residues. V was pared by 3 bases and J by 6 bases, with 7 bases between. Germline loops: CDR1 SGDLS, CDR2 YYNGEE. The CDR3 DNA follows: TGTGCCAGCAGCGGCGGTCTCAATGAGCAGTTCTTC. Translated: CASSGGLNEQFF. The full variable domain, completed using reference TRBV9 and TRBJ2-1, is DSGVTQTPKHLITATGQRVTLRCSPRSGDLSVYWYQQSLDQGLQFLIQYYNGEERAKGNILERFSAQQFPDLHSELNLSSLELGDSALYFCASSGGLNEQFFGPGTRLTVL.

With regard to this clonotype: Sequence at one end of the junction differs from germline and may be a read error. The genes are TRBV7-2 and TRBJ1-4, with unresolved D. Per germline, CDR1 SGHTA and CDR2 FQGNSA. CDR3 size: 13 residues. CDR3 sequence reads: CASSLSSWGKRFF. CDR3 bases: TGTGCCAGCAGCCTTAGTTCTTGGGGAAAACGGTTTTTT. Full variable domain (outside the CDR3, taken from reference TRBV7-2 and TRBJ1-4): GAGVSQSPSNKVTEKGKDVELRCDPISGHTALYWYRQSLGQGLEFLIYFQGNSAPDKSGLPSDRFSAERTGGSVSTLTIQRTQQEDSAVYLCASSLSSWGKRFFGSGTQLSVL.

The chain couples TRBV19 to TRBJ2-7, with 7 bases that match TRBD2. Trimming cost V 5 bases and J 0 bases; bases outside gene matches: 7. The CDR3 consists of 15 residues. Germline CDR1 LNHDA, CDR2 SQIVND (reference sequence). The CDR3 loop is CASSSEAGLSYEQYF. The CDR3 DNA is TGTGCCAGTAGTTCCGAAGCGGGGCTCTCCTACGAGCAGTACTTC.

The V call is TRBV5-4, the J call TRBJ1-2; D might be TRBD1 (6 bases). In germline, CDR1 is SGHNT, CDR2 YYREEE (reference sequence). Trimming pared 5 bases from V and 2 bases from J, leaving 13 bases between. The CDR3 is made up of 14 amino acids. CDR3 sequence: CASRGEGQNYGYTF. In nucleotides, the CDR3 is TGTGCCAGCAGGGGAGAAGGACAGAACTATGGCTACACCTTC.

The V and J genes are TRBV28 and TRBJ2-7; 7 positions agree with TRBD2. V shed 3 bases and J 0 bases; nucleotides not matched to a gene: 11. There are 17 residues in the CDR3. Looked up from germline, CDR1 is MDHEN and CDR2 is SYDVKM. The CDR3 DNA follows: TGTGCCAGCAGTTTCCGGCTAGCGGTCCCCAGCTCCTACGAGCAGTACTTC. Translation gives CASSFRLAVPSSYEQYF.

The chain carries TRBV12-3 or TRBV12-4 and TRBJ1-1; 8 positions match TRBD1. The CDR3 length is 15 residues. J lost 4 bases, V lost 7 bases, and 11 bases had no gene match. The CDR3 protein is CASTESGGMGTEAFF. The CDR3, as DNA: TGTGCCAGCACTGAATCAGGGGGCATGGGCACTGAAGCTTTCTTT.

This rearrangement joins TRBV3-1 to TRBJ2-5; maybe TRBD1 (6 bases). Germline V CDR1 and CDR2: LGHDT, YNNKEL (reference sequence). CDR3 size: 15 residues. V shed 1 base and J shed 5 bases, with 14 bases lying between them. The CDR3 coding sequence is TGTGCCAGCAGCCAAGCCTCGCAGGGGACGGAGACCCAGTACTTC. It codes for CASSQASQGTETQYF.

The CDR3 reads CASSLRGSGVIGYTF. CDR3 sequence (DNA): TGTGCCAGCAGCTTACGGGGGTCGGGAGTAATTGGCTACACCTTC. The chain uses TRBV13 and TRBJ1-2; tentative D call: TRBD1 (5 bases). The CDR3 sequence is 15 residues long. Germline V gene data show CDR1 as PRHDT and CDR2 as FYEKMQ (reference sequence). Trimming pared 2 bases from V and 7 bases from J, leaving 17 bases between. Together with reference TRBV13 and TRBJ1-2, the CDR3 gives the full variable domain: AAGVIQSPRHLIKEKRETATLKCYPIPRHDTVYWYQQGPGQDPQFLISFYEKMQSDKGSIPDRFSAQQFSDYHSELNMSSLELGDSALYFCASSLRGSGVIGYTFGSGTRLTVV.

In its sample, this clonotype was seen a few times. The genes are TRBV3-1 and TRBJ2-7, with D unclear. Germline-derived CDR1 and CDR2 are LGHDT and YNNKEL (reference sequence). Trimming shortened V by 0 bases and J by 6 bases, and 12 bases separated the two germline ends. The CDR3 contains 14 residues. Here the CDR3 reads CASSQDRASIEQYF. CDR3 DNA: TGTGCCAGCAGCCAAGACCGGGCCTCTATCGAGCAGTACTTC.

This chain connects TRBV5-6 to TRBJ2-7; 8 nucleotides match TRBD2. This CDR3 region has 16 residues. With 4 bases clipped from V and 4 bases from J, the junction kept 13 bases outside the gene matches. Germline V CDR1 and CDR2: SGHDT, YYEEEE. This chain's CDR3 is CASSLTGGGLNYEQYF. Written as DNA, the CDR3 is TGTGCCAGCAGCCTGACTGGCGGGGGGCTGAATTACGAGCAGTACTTC.